This T cell receptor (beta chain) was captured by sequencing in a study of cytotoxic CD8 clonotypes in ibrutinib-treated CLL. Study observations and caveats: Treatment saw public clonotypes, which were uncommon, either contract or stay stable.

The CDR3 runs 18 residues. V was trimmed by 2 bases and J by 0 bases, leaving 16 bases between them. Germline V gene lookup returns CDR1 SGHTA and CDR2 FQGTGA. Method: immunoSEQ multiplex PCR; TCRdb's copy keeps in-frame clones and lacks some. The sample lists about 270,000 clones, 60% to 80% occurring once. With regard to this clone: Its target is unknown.

This TCR came from a human donor with chronic lymphocytic leukemia. The rearrangement uses TRBV7-3 and TRBJ2-2; D possibly uses TRBD1 or TRBD2 (7 bases each). The material sequenced was PBMCs, taken at disease progression, from a patient treated with ibrutinib. CDR3 amino acids: CASSLVGRGQTNTGELFF. The CDR3 DNA sequence: TGTGCCAGCAGCTTAGTGGGGAGGGGACAGACGAACACCGGGGAGCTGTTTTTT. Variable domain in full (rest from reference TRBV7-3 and TRBJ2-2): GAGVSQTPSNKVTEKGKYVELRCDPISGHTALYWYRQSLGQGPEFLIYFQGTGAADDSGLPNDRFFAVRPEGSVSTLKIQRTERGDSAVYLCASSLVGRGQTNTGELFFGEGSRLTVL.